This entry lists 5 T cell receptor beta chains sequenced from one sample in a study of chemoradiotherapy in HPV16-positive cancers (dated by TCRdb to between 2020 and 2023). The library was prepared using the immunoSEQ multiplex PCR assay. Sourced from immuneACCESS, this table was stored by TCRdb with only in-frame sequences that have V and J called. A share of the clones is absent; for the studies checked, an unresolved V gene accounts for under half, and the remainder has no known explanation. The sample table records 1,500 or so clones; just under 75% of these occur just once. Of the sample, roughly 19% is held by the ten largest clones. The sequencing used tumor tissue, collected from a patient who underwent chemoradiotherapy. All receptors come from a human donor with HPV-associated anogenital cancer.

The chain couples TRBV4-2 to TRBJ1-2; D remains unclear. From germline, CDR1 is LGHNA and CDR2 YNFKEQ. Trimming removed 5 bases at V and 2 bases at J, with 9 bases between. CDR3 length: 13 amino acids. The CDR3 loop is CASSLNTNYGYTF. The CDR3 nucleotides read TGTGCCAGCAGCTTGAACACCAACTATGGCTACACCTTC.

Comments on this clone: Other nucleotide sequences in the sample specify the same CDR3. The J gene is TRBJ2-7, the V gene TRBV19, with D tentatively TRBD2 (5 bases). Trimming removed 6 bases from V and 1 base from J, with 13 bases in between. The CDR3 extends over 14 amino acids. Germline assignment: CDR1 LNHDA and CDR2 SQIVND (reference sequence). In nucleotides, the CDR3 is TGTGCCAGTAGCGTCCCCCGGGAATCCTACGAGCAGTACTTC. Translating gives CASSVPRESYEQYF.

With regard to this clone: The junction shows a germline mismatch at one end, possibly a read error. This CDR3 reads CASSEGEPQHF. The CDR3 nucleotides are TGTGCCAGCAGCGAAGGAGAGCCCCAGCATTTT. The chain links TRBV6-1 to TRBJ1-5, with D unresolved. Germline lookup yields CDR1 MNHNS and CDR2 SASEGT. This CDR3 is built from 11 residues.

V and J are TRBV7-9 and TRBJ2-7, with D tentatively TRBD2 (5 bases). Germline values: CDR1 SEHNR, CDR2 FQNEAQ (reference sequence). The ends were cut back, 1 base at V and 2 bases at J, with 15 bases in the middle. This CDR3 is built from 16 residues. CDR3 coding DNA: TGTGCCAGCAGCTTAGAAATGTCGGAGCGGCCCTACGAGCAGTACTTC. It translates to CASSLEMSERPYEQYF.

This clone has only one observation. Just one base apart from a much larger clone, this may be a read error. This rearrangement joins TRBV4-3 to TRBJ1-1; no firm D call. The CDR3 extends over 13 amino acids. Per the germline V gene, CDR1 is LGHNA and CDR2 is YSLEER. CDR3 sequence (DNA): TGCGCCAACAGCCCTTACAGGAACACTGAAGCTTTCTTT. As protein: CANSPYRNTEAFF.